This paragraph covers one T cell receptor (beta chain) sequence. Recruited during active infection, patients (from Seattle) were subsequently followed longitudinally. V was clipped by 3 bases and J by 0 bases; unmatched bases: 4. The germline V gene has CDR1 SEHNR and CDR2 FQNEAQ (reference sequence). The CDR3 runs 15 residues. This sample is drawn from a study of blood T cell repertoires in COVID-19. Study in general: The United States, Italy and Spain supplied acute and convalescent COVID-19 samples.

Authors' data handling: Scientists estimated how many nucleated cells there were by amplifying reference gene primers. The method was immunoSEQ multiplex PCR; TCRdb's version includes in-frame clones alone and lacks a portion of them. V, J and clone size derive from that table, while D and trimming were established from the DNA sequence. The sample lists about 350,000 clones, approximately 90% occurring once. The specimen sequenced was peripheral blood. The rearrangement joins TRBV7-9 to TRBJ2-5; 7 nucleotides agree with TRBD1. The TCR originated in a woman in her sixties or seventies with COVID-19, enrolled during active disease. This CDR3 is CASSLKTGYQETQYF. The CDR3 coding sequence is TGTGCCAGCAGCTTGAAGACAGGGTACCAAGAGACCCAGTACTTC.